This is a list of T cell receptor beta chains from one sample in a study of control samples from healthy donors and cancer patients. Assay: immunoSEQ multiplex PCR; the TCRdb copy retains only in-frame clones and omits some. This sample has 93,000 or so clones, with around 89% found just once. The sample was PBMCs. The source is a man aged 55 to 70 with lung cancer. Each CDR3 is given with its conserved first and last residue. The D gene is left open where the match is weak. Clone size appears in some rows only: once, few, many, or a class for an expanded clone.

d_gene: .
abundance: .
j_gene: TRBJ2-5
v_gene: TRBV7-6
CDR3nt: TGTGCCAGCAGCCAGGGGGCGGGGGTTCCCGCCCAAGAGACCCAGTACTTC
CDR3aa: CASSQGAGVPAQETQYF

d_gene: .
abundance: .
j_gene: TRBJ1-6
v_gene: TRBV2
CDR3nt: TGTGCCAGCATTAAGGAGGCCCAGGATTCACCCCTCCACTTT
CDR3aa: CASIKEAQDSPLHF

d_gene: .
abundance: .
j_gene: TRBJ2-1
v_gene: TRBV19
CDR3nt: TGTGCCAGTAGTTCGGGGGACACATACTACAATGAGCAGTTCTTC
CDR3aa: CASSSGDTYYNEQFF

d_gene: .
abundance: once
j_gene: TRBJ2-5
v_gene: TRBV2
CDR3nt: TGTGCCAGCAGTGTAAGATTTTCGGAAGAGACCCAGTACTTC
CDR3aa: CASSVRFSEETQYF

d_gene: .
abundance: .
j_gene: TRBJ1-5
v_gene: TRBV15
CDR3nt: TGTGCCACCAGCAGAGACAGCCCGTTAGAAAGCAATCAGCCCCAGCATTTT
CDR3aa: CATSRDSPLESNQPQHF

d_gene: .
abundance: .
j_gene: TRBJ2-7
v_gene: TRBV20-1
CDR3nt: TGCAGTGCTAGTGGCGACACCGGACTTCGGGACGAGCAGTACTTC
CDR3aa: CSASGDTGLRDEQYF

d_gene: TRBD1
abundance: .
j_gene: TRBJ1-4
v_gene: TRBV29-1
CDR3nt: TGCAGCGCCGGACAGGGTAATGAAAAACTGTTTTTT
CDR3aa: CSAGQGNEKLFF

d_gene: .
abundance: .
j_gene: TRBJ2-2
v_gene: TRBV7-3
CDR3nt: TGTGCCAGCAGCCCGCCCGGTGATCTGAACACCGGGGAGCTGTTTTTT
CDR3aa: CASSPPGDLNTGELFF

d_gene: .
abundance: .
j_gene: TRBJ1-1
v_gene: TRBV6-5
CDR3nt: TGTGCCAGCCAACGGTATGGGAACACTGAAGCTTTCTTT
CDR3aa: CASQRYGNTEAFF

d_gene: TRBD1
abundance: .
j_gene: TRBJ1-2
v_gene: TRBV19
CDR3nt: TGTGCCAGTAGTATGGGACAGGGACTTGATGGCTACACCTTC
CDR3aa: CASSMGQGLDGYTF

d_gene: .
abundance: .
j_gene: TRBJ2-6
v_gene: TRBV7-3
CDR3nt: TGTGCCAGCAGTACACAAACCCTCTCTGGGGCCAACGTCCTGACTTTC
CDR3aa: CASSTQTLSGANVLTF

d_gene: .
abundance: .
j_gene: TRBJ1-1
v_gene: TRBV5-1
CDR3nt: TGCGCCAGCAGCTTTAACAGTAACACTGAAGCTTTCTTT
CDR3aa: CASSFNSNTEAFF

d_gene: .
abundance: .
j_gene: TRBJ2-7
v_gene: TRBV6-5
CDR3nt: TGTGCCAGCAGTTACGGATCGACAGGGACTTCCTCCGAGCAGTACTTC
CDR3aa: CASSYGSTGTSSEQYF

d_gene: .
abundance: .
j_gene: TRBJ2-7
v_gene: TRBV4-1
CDR3nt: TGCGCCAGCAGCCAAGATAATATCGGAAGGGGATCTACCTACGAGCAGTACTTC
CDR3aa: CASSQDNIGRGSTYEQYF

d_gene: .
abundance: .
j_gene: TRBJ2-1
v_gene: TRBV14
CDR3nt: TGTACCAGCAGCCAACGGGACGACGTCTACAATGAGCAGTTCTTC
CDR3aa: CTSSQRDDVYNEQFF

d_gene: .
abundance: .
j_gene: TRBJ1-6
v_gene: TRBV3-1/TRBV3-2
CDR3nt: TGTGCCAGCAGCCAAAGAGGGGCTTCACCCCTCCACTTT
CDR3aa: CASSQRGASPLHF

d_gene: .
abundance: .
j_gene: TRBJ1-2
v_gene: TRBV20-1
CDR3nt: TGCAGTGCTAGTACCAGAGTCGACTATGGCTACACCTTC
CDR3aa: CSASTRVDYGYTF

d_gene: .
abundance: once
j_gene: TRBJ2-5
v_gene: TRBV5-4
CDR3nt: TGTGCCAGCAGCTCCGGACGGAACCGGGCCCAAGAGACCCAGTACTTC
CDR3aa: CASSSGRNRAQETQYF

d_gene: TRBD1
abundance: .
j_gene: TRBJ2-4
v_gene: TRBV27
CDR3nt: TGTGCCAGCAGTTTATCCATCGGGACAGGGCTTAACATTCAGTACTTC
CDR3aa: CASSLSIGTGLNIQYF

d_gene: .
abundance: .
j_gene: TRBJ2-6
v_gene: TRBV7-3
CDR3nt: TGTGCCAGCAGCTTAAAGGACACACGGAGCTCTGGGGCCAACGTCCTGACTTTC
CDR3aa: CASSLKDTRSSGANVLTF

d_gene: TRBD1
abundance: .
j_gene: TRBJ2-2
v_gene: TRBV20-1
CDR3nt: TGCAGTGCTAGTGACGGACAGGCGAACACCGGGGAGCTGTTTTTT
CDR3aa: CSASDGQANTGELFF

d_gene: .
abundance: .
j_gene: TRBJ2-7
v_gene: TRBV2
CDR3nt: TGTGCCAGCAGTCAGGGGGGCGCTTCCTACGAGCAGTACTTC
CDR3aa: CASSQGGASYEQYF

d_gene: .
abundance: .
j_gene: TRBJ2-3
v_gene: TRBV24-1
CDR3nt: TGTGCCACCAGTGTCTTAGGGAGCACAGATACGCAGTATTTT
CDR3aa: CATSVLGSTDTQYF

d_gene: .
abundance: .
j_gene: TRBJ1-2
v_gene: TRBV5-1
CDR3nt: TGCGCCAGCAGCTTGGAGGAAGGGAACTATGGCTACACCTTC
CDR3aa: CASSLEEGNYGYTF

d_gene: TRBD1
abundance: .
j_gene: TRBJ2-2
v_gene: TRBV5-1
CDR3nt: TGCGCCAGCAGGGAGGGGACAGGGTCGGTCACCGGGGAGCTGTTTTTT
CDR3aa: CASREGTGSVTGELFF

d_gene: TRBD2
abundance: .
j_gene: TRBJ2-5
v_gene: TRBV5-4
CDR3nt: TGTGCCAGCAGCCCAACTAGCGGGGGGGAAGAGACCCAGTACTTC
CDR3aa: CASSPTSGGEETQYF

d_gene: TRBD2
abundance: .
j_gene: TRBJ2-3
v_gene: TRBV3-1/TRBV3-2
CDR3nt: TGTGCCAGCAGCCAAGACTTCCTAAAAGCGGGGGGTAGCACAGATACGCAGTATTTT
CDR3aa: CASSQDFLKAGGSTDTQYF

d_gene: .
abundance: .
j_gene: TRBJ1-2
v_gene: TRBV5-1
CDR3nt: TGCGCCAGCAGCTCCACTACAGGGTCGGGCTATGGCTACACCTTC
CDR3aa: CASSSTTGSGYGYTF

d_gene: .
abundance: .
j_gene: TRBJ2-1
v_gene: TRBV7-3
CDR3nt: TGTGCCAGCAGCCTCAACGTGGGGGCCTACAATGAGCAGTTCTTC
CDR3aa: CASSLNVGAYNEQFF

d_gene: .
abundance: .
j_gene: TRBJ2-2
v_gene: TRBV3-1/TRBV3-2
CDR3nt: TGTGCCAGCAGCCAAGAAGTGACAAACACCGGGGAGCTGTTTTTT
CDR3aa: CASSQEVTNTGELFF

d_gene: TRBD2
abundance: once
j_gene: TRBJ2-3
v_gene: TRBV4-2
CDR3nt: TGTGCCAGCAGCCAGGGGAGCGGGGCGCCGGGCACAGATACGCAGTATTTT
CDR3aa: CASSQGSGAPGTDTQYF

d_gene: .
abundance: .
j_gene: TRBJ1-1
v_gene: TRBV14
CDR3nt: TGTGCCAGCAGCCAGTCGGCCAACACTGAAGCTTTCTTT
CDR3aa: CASSQSANTEAFF

d_gene: TRBD2
abundance: .
j_gene: TRBJ2-3
v_gene: TRBV5-1
CDR3nt: TGCGCCAGCAGCTTGACTAGCGGGGGTAGAGATACGCAGTATTTT
CDR3aa: CASSLTSGGRDTQYF

d_gene: .
abundance: once
j_gene: TRBJ1-4
v_gene: TRBV24-1
CDR3nt: TGTGCCACCAGTGATTCATTGTTTGGAGGGGAAAAACTGTTTTTT
CDR3aa: CATSDSLFGGEKLFF

d_gene: .
abundance: .
j_gene: TRBJ1-2
v_gene: TRBV6-5
CDR3nt: TGTGCCAGCAGTTCCGCTGCGTTGGGGAACTATGGCTACACCTTC
CDR3aa: CASSSAALGNYGYTF

d_gene: .
abundance: .
j_gene: TRBJ1-1
v_gene: TRBV9
CDR3nt: TGTGCCAGCAGCGTCGGGGCTCTGAACACTGAAGCTTTCTTT
CDR3aa: CASSVGALNTEAFF

d_gene: .
abundance: once
j_gene: TRBJ1-2
v_gene: TRBV5-8
CDR3nt: TGTGCCAGCAGTAGTTTGAACTATGGCTACACCTTC
CDR3aa: CASSSLNYGYTF

d_gene: TRBD1
abundance: few
j_gene: TRBJ1-5
v_gene: TRBV2
CDR3nt: TGTGCCAGCAGTGTAGCGGCAGGGGGTGGTAATCAGCCCCAGCATTTT
CDR3aa: CASSVAAGGGNQPQHF

d_gene: TRBD1
abundance: .
j_gene: TRBJ2-1
v_gene: TRBV6-6
CDR3nt: TGTGCCAGCAGTTGGGACAGGGCCAACAATGAGCAGTTCTTC
CDR3aa: CASSWDRANNEQFF

d_gene: TRBD2
abundance: .
j_gene: TRBJ2-2
v_gene: TRBV6-4
CDR3nt: TGTGCCAGCTCGACTAGCGGGGGGAACACCGGGGAGCTGTTTTTT
CDR3aa: CASSTSGGNTGELFF

d_gene: .
abundance: .
j_gene: TRBJ1-6
v_gene: TRBV7-2
CDR3nt: TGTGCCAGCAGCTTAGATCTGGGTACAAACTCACCCCTCCACTTT
CDR3aa: CASSLDLGTNSPLHF

d_gene: TRBD2
abundance: .
j_gene: TRBJ2-3
v_gene: TRBV9
CDR3nt: TGTGCCAGCAGCCTCCGCCGGGGGGAGGGTACAGATACGCAGTATTTT
CDR3aa: CASSLRRGEGTDTQYF

d_gene: .
abundance: .
j_gene: TRBJ2-7
v_gene: TRBV6-4
CDR3nt: TGTGCCAGCAGGGAGCGTAGGGGGGGCTACGAGCAGTACTTC
CDR3aa: CASRERRGGYEQYF

d_gene: .
abundance: .
j_gene: TRBJ1-3
v_gene: TRBV11-2
CDR3nt: TGTGCCAGCAGCTTAGATGCCTCGTCTGGAAACACCATATATTTT
CDR3aa: CASSLDASSGNTIYF

d_gene: .
abundance: .
j_gene: TRBJ2-5
v_gene: TRBV18
CDR3nt: TGTGCCAGCTCATCCGACCAAGAGACCCAGTACTTC
CDR3aa: CASSSDQETQYF

d_gene: .
abundance: .
j_gene: TRBJ1-2
v_gene: TRBV5-6
CDR3nt: TGTGCCAGCAGGTACCAGGAAGTCCCCTATGGCTACACCTTC
CDR3aa: CASRYQEVPYGYTF

d_gene: .
abundance: .
j_gene: TRBJ1-4
v_gene: TRBV27
CDR3nt: TGTGCCAGCAGTTCACACAATACCAATGAAAAACTGTTTTTT
CDR3aa: CASSSHNTNEKLFF

d_gene: .
abundance: .
j_gene: TRBJ1-5
v_gene: TRBV5-8
CDR3nt: TGTGCCAGCAGCTTAAGACAGACGTATCAGCCCCAGCATTTT
CDR3aa: CASSLRQTYQPQHF

d_gene: TRBD1
abundance: .
j_gene: TRBJ2-3
v_gene: TRBV24-1
CDR3nt: TGTGCCACCAGTAGCCAGGGGGTAGATACGCAGTATTTT
CDR3aa: CATSSQGVDTQYF

d_gene: .
abundance: .
j_gene: TRBJ2-2
v_gene: TRBV5-1
CDR3nt: TGCGCCAGCAGCTTGCAAGGAACGAACACCGGGGAGCTGTTTTTT
CDR3aa: CASSLQGTNTGELFF

d_gene: .
abundance: .
j_gene: TRBJ1-3
v_gene: TRBV3-1/TRBV3-2
CDR3nt: TGTGCCAGCAGCCCTCGGACAGCCTCTGGAAACACCATATATTTT
CDR3aa: CASSPRTASGNTIYF

d_gene: TRBD2
abundance: few
j_gene: TRBJ2-2
v_gene: TRBV6-6
CDR3nt: TGTGCCAGCAGTCCGGGACTAGCGGGGGGGCGGACCGGGGAGCTGTTTTTT
CDR3aa: CASSPGLAGGRTGELFF

d_gene: .
abundance: .
j_gene: TRBJ2-2
v_gene: TRBV9
CDR3nt: TGTGCCAGCAGACTCGGGGGATCGAACACCGGGGAGCTGTTTTTT
CDR3aa: CASRLGGSNTGELFF

d_gene: TRBD1
abundance: .
j_gene: TRBJ1-2
v_gene: TRBV7-7
CDR3nt: TGTGCCAGCAGCTTAGCACGGGGACAGGGGGGCTATGGCTACACCTTC
CDR3aa: CASSLARGQGGYGYTF

d_gene: .
abundance: few
j_gene: TRBJ1-3
v_gene: TRBV6-1
CDR3nt: TGTGCCAGCAGTGAACCAGGGCGGAGAGGAAACACCATATATTTT
CDR3aa: CASSEPGRRGNTIYF